This entry features one T cell receptor (beta chain) sequence. In the original analysis: Reference gene primer amplification yielded estimated nucleated cell counts. Profiling relied on immunoSEQ multiplex PCR, and the TCRdb table lists in-frame clones only, not all of them. The V and J calls and clone size come from that table; D and trimming were worked out from the DNA. The repertoire holds about 150,000 clones, with around four fifths as singletons. These data originate in a study of blood T cell repertoires in COVID-19. Overall study context: The origin of the acute and convalescent COVID-19 samples was the United States, Italy and Spain. PBMCs, B-cell-depleted T cells, or T cells were the source of the cDNA or gDNA that made up the material.

Sequenced material: peripheral blood. The TCR was taken from a woman older than 75 with acute or convalescent COVID-19.

The DNA of the CDR3 is TGTGCCAGCAGTTACTCGTCCCAAGCGGGGGCCTCCTACAATGAGCAGTTCTTC. Translated: CASSYSSQAGASYNEQFF. This chain joins TRBV6-2 or TRBV6-3 and TRBJ2-1; 8 nucleotides align to TRBD2. The CDR3 totals 18 residues. CDR1 MNHEY and CDR2 SVGEGT come from the germline V gene. J was trimmed by 0 bases and V by 0 bases; bases with no gene match: 7.